Listed here are 15 T cell receptor beta chains from one sample, sequenced in a study of cytomegalovirus exposure and HLA in healthy donors. This PCR relied on a set of 60 Vbeta primers and 13 Jbeta primers. The table came from immunoSEQ multiplex PCR; TCRdb's copy has only in-frame clones and leaves some out. This sample has approximately 270,000 clones, with about 80% found just once. The sequenced sample was PBMCs. The receptors were gathered from a girl aged 2 to 10 in good health and CMV-seronegative.

The V and J genes are TRBV6-5 and TRBJ2-2, with 7 bases aligning to TRBD1. The length of the CDR3 is 14 residues. V gave up 2 bases and J gave up 7 bases; unmatched junction bases: 4. Germline V lookup: CDR1 MNHEY, CDR2 SVGAGI. The CDR3 region is CASSYRQGDGELFF. CDR3 nucleotides: TGTGCCAGCAGTTACAGACAGGGCGACGGGGAGCTGTTTTTT.

This chain joins TRBV18 and TRBJ2-7; D gene unclear. V was trimmed by 1 base and J by 0 bases, leaving 7 bases between them. Germline CDR1 reads KGHSH; CDR2 reads LQKENI. The CDR3 totals 14 residues. The DNA for the CDR3 is TGTGCCAGCTCACCACAGGAGAGCTCCTACGAGCAGTACTTC. Translation gives CASSPQESSYEQYF. Full variable domain (rest looked up from reference TRBV18 and TRBJ2-7): NAGVMQNPRHLVRRRGQEARLRCSPMKGHSHVYWYRQLPEEGLKFMVYLQKENIIDESGMPKERFSAEFPKEGPSILRIQQVVRGDSAAYFCASSPQESSYEQYFGPGTRLTVT.

The chain uses TRBV27 and TRBJ2-3; a possible D gene is TRBD2 (6 bases). This CDR3 spans 14 amino acids. Looked up from germline, CDR1 is MNHEY and CDR2 is SMNVEV (reference sequence). Trimming took off 3 bases at V and 6 bases at J, with 13 bases between the two ends. In DNA form, the CDR3 reads TGTGCCAGCAGTTTTAGGGAGGCAGTGGATACGCAGTATTTT. Translation gives CASSFREAVDTQYF.

This clone has more than one count but fewer than ten. The chain uses TRBV7-2 and TRBJ1-4, with D maybe TRBD1 (6 bases). This CDR3 is built from 14 residues. With 3 bases removed from V and 6 bases from J, the gap between germline ends came to 11 bases. The V gene's germline CDR1 is SGHTA and CDR2 FQGNSA. CDR3 loop: CASSFWGGDEKLFF. The CDR3 DNA sequence: TGTGCCAGCAGCTTTTGGGGGGGCGATGAAAAACTGTTTTTT.

The sample holds one count of this clone. Other nucleotide sequences from this sample produce the same CDR3. The CDR3 loop is CASSLGLAGQETQYF. Here the CDR3 DNA reads TGTGCCAGCAGTTTAGGTTTGGCAGGTCAAGAGACCCAGTACTTC. The rearrangement joins TRBV28 to TRBJ2-5; D gene uncertain. There are 15 residues in the CDR3. From germline, CDR1 is MDHEN and CDR2 SYDVKM. Trimming left V 2 bases short and J 2 bases short, with 12 bases between. Full variable domain (outside the CDR3, taken from reference TRBV28 and TRBJ2-5): DVKVTQSSRYLVKRTGEKVFLECVQDMDHENMFWYRQDPGLGLRLIYFSYDVKMKEKGDIPEGYSVSREKKERFSLILESASTNQTSMYLCASSLGLAGQETQYFGPGTRLLVL.

The V gene is TRBV10-3, the J gene TRBJ2-2; no clear D. Germline CDR1 reads ENHRY; CDR2 reads SYGVKD. The CDR3 has 12 residues. Trimming removed 6 bases at V and 4 bases at J, with 6 bases between. The CDR3 reads CAIRQSTGELFF. In nucleotides, the CDR3 is TGTGCCATCAGACAGTCCACCGGGGAGCTGTTTTTT.

The CDR3 is CASSLSGKTEAFF. The CDR3 bases are TGTGCCAGCAGTTTATCGGGCAAGACTGAAGCTTTCTTT. The rearrangement links TRBV27 to TRBJ1-1; D ambiguous. Trimming stripped 0 bases from V and 5 bases from J, with 7 bases between. The germline V gene encodes CDR1 MNHEY and CDR2 SMNVEV (reference sequence). The CDR3 is made up of 13 amino acids.

This chain links TRBV29-1 with TRBJ2-7, with D possibly matching TRBD2 (6 bases). CDR3 length: 12 residues. Per the germline V gene, CDR1 is SQVTM and CDR2 is ANQGSEA. V lost 5 bases and J 2 bases, leaving 10 bases between the germline ends. The CDR3 protein is CSVFSGPYEQYF. Here the CDR3 DNA reads TGCAGCGTTTTCAGCGGGCCCTACGAGCAGTACTTC.

This clone was seen only a few times. The chain employs TRBV6-4 and TRBJ2-3, with 8 bases identical to TRBD2. CDR3 length: 14 amino acids. Germline lookup yields CDR1 MRHNA and CDR2 SNTAGT. Trimming took 0 bases from V and 5 from J; bases not matched to a gene: 1. The CDR3 sequence is CASSDSRGGDTQYF. DNA for the CDR3: TGTGCCAGCAGTGACTCTCGGGGGGGAGATACGCAGTATTTT.

The V call is TRBV5-1, the J call TRBJ1-3, with TRBD1 as a possible D gene (6 bases). CDR1 is SGHRS, CDR2 YFSETQ, per germline. V was pared by 0 bases and J by 3 bases, with 13 bases between. There are 16 residues in the CDR3. CDR3 nucleotides: TGCGCCAGCAGCTTGGGTCCAGGGGCAAGTGGAAACACCATATATTTT. This translates into CASSLGPGASGNTIYF.

The sample holds one count of this clone. The chain's CDR3 is CASSTRNRDRASYEQYF. Here the CDR3 DNA reads TGTGCCAGTAGTACTAGAAACCGGGACAGGGCCTCCTACGAGCAGTACTTC. V is TRBV19 and J is TRBJ2-7; 9 bases map to TRBD1. CDR1 LNHDA and CDR2 SQIVND come from the germline V gene (reference sequence). V lost 4 bases and J lost 0; bases outside the gene matches: 10. The CDR3 covers 17 residues.

The chain recombines TRBV5-5 with TRBJ1-3, with 9 bases identical to TRBD1. Germline V CDR1 and CDR2: SGHKS, YYEKEE (reference sequence). This CDR3 has 14 amino acids. V trimming: 4 bases; J trimming: 8 bases; junction bases outside the gene matches: 7. CDR3 coding DNA: TGTGCCAGCAGCACTCAGACAGGGGGACACACCATATATTTT. It translates to CASSTQTGGHTIYF.

The V call is TRBV6-5, the J call TRBJ2-7; 9 nucleotides agree with TRBD1. CDR1 is MNHEY, CDR2 SVGAGI, per germline. The CDR3 has 14 residues. Trimming cost V 6 bases and J 2 bases; bases outside gene matches: 5. The CDR3 DNA reads as TGTGCCAGCAGGGGACAGGGATGGGCCTACGAGCAGTACTTC. Encoded protein: CASRGQGWAYEQYF.

The rearrangement uses TRBV28 and TRBJ1-1; D is unclear. In germline, CDR1 is MDHEN, CDR2 SYDVKM. The CDR3 runs to 13 residues. Between the trimmed V and J ends, which lost 2 bases and 4 bases, there was a span of 8 bases. The CDR3 here is CASSLVGSTEAFF. DNA of the CDR3: TGTGCCAGCAGTTTAGTGGGGAGCACTGAAGCTTTCTTT.

The chain combines TRBV4-1 with TRBJ2-3; the D is unclear. This CDR3 is 12 amino acids long. V lost 1 base and J lost 7, with 6 bases in between. Germline V gene lookup returns CDR1 MGHRA and CDR2 YSYEKL. The CDR3 DNA follows: TGCGCCAGCAGCCAAGGACTCAATACGCAGTATTTT. Translating it yields CASSQGLNTQYF.